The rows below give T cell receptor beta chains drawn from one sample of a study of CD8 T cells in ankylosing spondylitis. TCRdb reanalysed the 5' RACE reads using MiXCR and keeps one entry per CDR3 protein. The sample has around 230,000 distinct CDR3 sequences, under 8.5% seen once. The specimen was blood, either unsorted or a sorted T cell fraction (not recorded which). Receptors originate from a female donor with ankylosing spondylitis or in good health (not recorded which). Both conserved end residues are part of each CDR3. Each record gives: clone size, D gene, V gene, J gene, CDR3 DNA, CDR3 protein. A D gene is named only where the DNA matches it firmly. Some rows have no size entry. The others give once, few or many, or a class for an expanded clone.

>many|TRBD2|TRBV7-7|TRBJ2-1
TGTGCTAGCAGCCCGGGACTAGGAAGGGATGAGCAGTTCTTC
CASSPGLGRDEQFF
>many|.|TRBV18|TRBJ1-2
TGTGCCAGCTCACCACAGGGAGACTATGGCTACACCTTC
CASSPQGDYGYTF
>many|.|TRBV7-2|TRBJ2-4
TGTGCCAGCAGCTTAGCGCCCAGGGGTGCGTGGGTCAAAAACATTCAGTACTTC
CASSLAPRGAWVKNIQYF
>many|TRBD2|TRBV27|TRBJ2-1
TGTGCCAGCAGGGGCGGGAGCGTCCTCAATGAGCAGTTCTTC
CASRGGSVLNEQFF
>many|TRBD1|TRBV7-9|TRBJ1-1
TGTGCCAGCAGCGGGGGACAGGGGGAGAACACTGAAGCTTTCTTT
CASSGGQGENTEAFF
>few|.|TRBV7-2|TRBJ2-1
TGTGCCAGCAGCTTAGCGACGGGAGTGTCCTACAATGAGCAGTTCTTC
CASSLATGVSYNEQFF
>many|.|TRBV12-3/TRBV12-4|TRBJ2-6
TGTGCCAGCTCATGGTCTGGGGCCAACGTCCTGACTTTC
CASSWSGANVLTF
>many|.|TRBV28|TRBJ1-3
TGTGCCAGCAGCCCACATCCTCGTCCCTCTGGAAACACCATATATTTT
CASSPHPRPSGNTIYF
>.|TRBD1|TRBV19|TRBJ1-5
TGTGCCAGTAGTTCCGGGACAGGATTCAATCAGCCCCAGCATTTT
CASSSGTGFNQPQHF
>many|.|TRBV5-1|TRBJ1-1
TGCGCCAGCAGCTTGAATCAGGGAGGGAACACTGAAGCTTTCTTT
CASSLNQGGNTEAFF
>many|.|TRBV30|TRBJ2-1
TGTGCCTGGAGTGTAAGTGGGCGGGACAATGAGCAGTTCTTC
CAWSVSGRDNEQFF
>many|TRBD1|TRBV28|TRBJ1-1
TGTGCCAGCAGCAAGGACAGGCTGGCTTTCTTT
CASSKDRLAFF
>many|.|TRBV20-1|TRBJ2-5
TGCAGTGCTAGGCCAGGGGACGGACTTTTACGAGAGACCCAGTACTTC
CSARPGDGLLRETQYF
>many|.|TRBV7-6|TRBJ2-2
TGTGCCAGCAGCTTAGTGCAGGGGAACACCGGGGAGCTGTTTTTT
CASSLVQGNTGELFF
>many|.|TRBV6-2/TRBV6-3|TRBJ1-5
TGTGCCAGCAGTTACCAGGGTAGCAATCAGCCCCAGCATTTT
CASSYQGSNQPQHF
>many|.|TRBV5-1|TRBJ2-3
TGCGCCAGCAGCCCCGGACTTCAAATCGGAGGCACAGATACGCAGTATTTT
CASSPGLQIGGTDTQYF
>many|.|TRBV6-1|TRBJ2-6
TGTGCCAGCAGTACCTCTGGGGCCAACGTCCTGACTTTC
CASSTSGANVLTF
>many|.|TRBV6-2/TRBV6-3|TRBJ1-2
TGTGCCAGCAGTCGTGCATATGGCTACACCTTC
CASSRAYGYTF
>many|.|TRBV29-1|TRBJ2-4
TGCAGCGTTGAAGGGAGGCTAGCTGGTAACATTCAGTACTTC
CSVEGRLAGNIQYF
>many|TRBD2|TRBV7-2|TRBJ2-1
TGTGCCAGCAGCTTAGATGGGACTAGCGCTATCAATGAGCAGTTCTTC
CASSLDGTSAINEQFF
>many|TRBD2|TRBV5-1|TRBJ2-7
TGCGCCAGCAGCTTGGCCGGCGGGAGGGCCATCCACGAGCAGTACTTC
CASSLAGGRAIHEQYF
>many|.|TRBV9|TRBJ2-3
TGTGCCAGCAGCGTATCGACCTTGCCGGATACGCAGTATTTT
CASSVSTLPDTQYF
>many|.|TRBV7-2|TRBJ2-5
TGTGCCAGCAGCAAGGGACGGGAACAAGAGACCCAGTACTTC
CASSKGREQETQYF
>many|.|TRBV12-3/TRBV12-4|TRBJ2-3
TGTGCCAGCAGTTCCCCTTCGGTCAGCACAGATACGCAGTATTTT
CASSSPSVSTDTQYF
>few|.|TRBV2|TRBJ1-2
TGTGCCAGCAAATCGGCCATAATCGCTGGCTACACCTTC
CASKSAIIAGYTF
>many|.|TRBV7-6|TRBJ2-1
TGTGCCAGCAGCCTCCTCGCGGGGCGGGTAAATGAGCAGTTCTTC
CASSLLAGRVNEQFF
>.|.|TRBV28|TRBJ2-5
TGTGCCAGCAGTGCTCCTCCGGAGGGAGAGACCCAGTACTTC
CASSAPPEGETQYF
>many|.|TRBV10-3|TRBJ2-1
TGTGCCGTCGGGCCCACGGCCATTGAGCAGTTCTTC
CAVGPTAIEQFF
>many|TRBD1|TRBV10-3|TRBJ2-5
TGTGCCATGAGACAGGGAGTAGGAGAGACCCAGTACTTC
CAMRQGVGETQYF
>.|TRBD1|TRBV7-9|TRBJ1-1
TGTGCCAGCAGCTCACAGGGGGCTTCGAACACTGAAGCTTTCTTT
CASSSQGASNTEAFF
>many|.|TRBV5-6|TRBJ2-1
TGTGCCAGCACATTGGTGGGAGTAGACGAGCAGTTCTTC
CASTLVGVDEQFF
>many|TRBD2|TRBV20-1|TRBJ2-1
TGCAGTGCTCCCGGGACTAGCATATCTTCCTACAATGAGCAGTTCTTC
CSAPGTSISSYNEQFF
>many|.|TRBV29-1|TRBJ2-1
TGCAGCGTGGGAGAGGGCCGTGATGAGCAGTTCTTC
CSVGEGRDEQFF
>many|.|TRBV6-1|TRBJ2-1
TGTGCCAGCAGTCCCCGGGCCTCTACCTCATACAATGAGCAGTTCTTC
CASSPRASTSYNEQFF
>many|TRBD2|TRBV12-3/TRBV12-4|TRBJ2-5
TGTGCCAGCAGTTCTCGGGGGGGCCGGGAGACCCAGTACTTC
CASSSRGGRETQYF
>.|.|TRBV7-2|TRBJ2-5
TGTGCCAGCAGCTTAGTCGGTACAGGGAGGCAAGAGACCCAGTACTTC
CASSLVGTGRQETQYF
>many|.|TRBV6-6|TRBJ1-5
TGTGCCAGCACACAGGCCAATCAGCCCCAGCATTTT
CASTQANQPQHF
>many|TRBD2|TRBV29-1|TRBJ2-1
TGCAGCGTTGCCCAAGCGTTAGCGGGTGAGCAGTTCTTC
CSVAQALAGEQFF
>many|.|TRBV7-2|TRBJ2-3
TGTGCCAGCAGCCCCCCATCCGATACGCAGTATTTT
CASSPPSDTQYF
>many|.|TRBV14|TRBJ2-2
TGTGCCAGCAGCCGGGTGAGGGGCTCGAACACCGGGGAGCTGTTTTTT
CASSRVRGSNTGELFF
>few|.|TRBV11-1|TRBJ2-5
TGTGCCAGCAGCTTATTACAGCAAGAGACCCAGTACTTC
CASSLLQQETQYF
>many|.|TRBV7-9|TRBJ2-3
TGTGCCAGCAGCGCCTCCGCAGATACGCAGTATTTT
CASSASADTQYF
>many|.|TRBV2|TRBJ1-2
TGTGCCAGCAGACTAAATTCGGGGTTCAGCTATGGCTACACCTTC
CASRLNSGFSYGYTF
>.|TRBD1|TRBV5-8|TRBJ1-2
TGTGCCAGCTGCCCGACAGGGAGGGTAGAAGGCTACACCTTC
CASCPTGRVEGYTF
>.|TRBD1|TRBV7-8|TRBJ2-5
TGTGCCAGCAGCCCCACACAGGGGGCGGGAGAGACCCAGTACTTC
CASSPTQGAGETQYF
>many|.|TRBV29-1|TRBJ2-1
TGCAGCGTTGAAGAGACCCGGGGTCTCTCCTACAATGAGCAGTTCTTC
CSVEETRGLSYNEQFF
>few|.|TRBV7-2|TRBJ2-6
TGTGCCAGCAGCTTAGAAGTAAACGTCCTGACTTTC
CASSLEVNVLTF
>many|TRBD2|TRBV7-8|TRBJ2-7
TGTGCCAGCAGCTTATGGACTAGCGAGTCCCCCTACGAGCAGTACTTC
CASSLWTSESPYEQYF
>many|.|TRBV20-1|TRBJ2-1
TGCAGTGCTAGAGATTTGGAGATCTCCTACAATGAGCAGTTCTTC
CSARDLEISYNEQFF
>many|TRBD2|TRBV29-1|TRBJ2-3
TGCAGCGGTGCTAGCGGGAGGGGCACAGATACGCAGTATTTT
CSGASGRGTDTQYF
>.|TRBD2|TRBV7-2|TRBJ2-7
TGTGCCAGCAGCTTAGAGAGCGGGAGGGCTTACGAGCAGTACTTC
CASSLESGRAYEQYF
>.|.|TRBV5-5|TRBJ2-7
TGTGCCAGCAGCTTGGGCGTGTTGAGCTCCTACGAGCAGTACTTC
CASSLGVLSSYEQYF
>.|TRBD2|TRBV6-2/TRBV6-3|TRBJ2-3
TGTGCCAGCAGTCACCGACTAGCACTGGCAGATACGCAGTATTTT
CASSHRLALADTQYF
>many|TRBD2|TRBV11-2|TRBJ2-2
TGTGCCAGCAGCCATCGGGGGGGGAACACCGGGGAGCTGTTTTTT
CASSHRGGNTGELFF